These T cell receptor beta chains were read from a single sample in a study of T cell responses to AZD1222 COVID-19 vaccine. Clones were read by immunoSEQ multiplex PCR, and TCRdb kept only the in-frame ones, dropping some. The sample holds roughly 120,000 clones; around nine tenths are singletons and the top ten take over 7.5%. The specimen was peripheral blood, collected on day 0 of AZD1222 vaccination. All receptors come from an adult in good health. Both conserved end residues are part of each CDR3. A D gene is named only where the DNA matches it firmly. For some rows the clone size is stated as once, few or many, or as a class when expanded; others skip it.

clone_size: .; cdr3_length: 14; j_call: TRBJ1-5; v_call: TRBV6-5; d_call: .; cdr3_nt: TGTGCCAGCACTTCCGGGATTAGCAATCAGCCCCAGCATTTT; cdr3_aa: CASTSGISNQPQHF
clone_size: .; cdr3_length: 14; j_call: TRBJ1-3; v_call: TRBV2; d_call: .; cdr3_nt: TGTGCCAGCCACAGGAGCTACTCTGGAAACACCATATATTTT; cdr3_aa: CASHRSYSGNTIYF
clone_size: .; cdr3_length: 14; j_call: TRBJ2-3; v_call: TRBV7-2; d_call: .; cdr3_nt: TGTGCCAGCAGCCCCCGGGTAGCAGCAGATACGCAGTATTTT; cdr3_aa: CASSPRVAADTQYF
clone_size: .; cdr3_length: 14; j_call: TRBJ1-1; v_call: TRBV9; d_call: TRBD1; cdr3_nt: TGTGCCAGCAGCGTACAGGCAGGGGGGGACGAAGCTTTCTTT; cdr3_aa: CASSVQAGGDEAFF
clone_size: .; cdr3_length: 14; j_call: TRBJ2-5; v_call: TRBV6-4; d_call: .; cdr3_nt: TGTGCCAGCAGTGACCAGCCAGGGGGGGAGACCCAGTACTTC; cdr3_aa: CASSDQPGGETQYF
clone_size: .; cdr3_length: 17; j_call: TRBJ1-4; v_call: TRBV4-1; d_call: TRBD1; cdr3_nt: TGCGCCAGCAGCCAAGGACAGGGGGCACTGCGGAATGAAAAACTGTTTTTT; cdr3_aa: CASSQGQGALRNEKLFF
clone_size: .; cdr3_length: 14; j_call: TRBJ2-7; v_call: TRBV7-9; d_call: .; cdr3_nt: TGTGCCAGCAGCTTAGAACAGGGTTTCAACGAGCAGTACTTC; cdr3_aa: CASSLEQGFNEQYF
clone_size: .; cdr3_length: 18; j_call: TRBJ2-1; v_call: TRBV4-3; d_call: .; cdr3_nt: TGCGCCAGCAGCCAAGATCCCTCGGCGGGCCCCACCTACAATGAGCAGTTCTTC; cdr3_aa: CASSQDPSAGPTYNEQFF
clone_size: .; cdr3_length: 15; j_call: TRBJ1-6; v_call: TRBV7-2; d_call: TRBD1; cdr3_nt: TGTGCCAGCAGCTTAAGGCAGGGGGGTAATTCACCCCTCCACTTT; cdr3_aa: CASSLRQGGNSPLHF
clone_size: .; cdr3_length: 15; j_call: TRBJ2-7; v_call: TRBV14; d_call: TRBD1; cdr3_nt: TGTGCCAGCAGCCAGTCCGGACAGGGTTTGTACGAGCAGTACTTC; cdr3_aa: CASSQSGQGLYEQYF
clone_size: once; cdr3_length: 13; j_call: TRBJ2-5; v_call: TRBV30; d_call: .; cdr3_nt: TGTGCCTGGAGGGGGCCAAACCAAGAGACCCAGTACTTC; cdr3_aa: CAWRGPNQETQYF
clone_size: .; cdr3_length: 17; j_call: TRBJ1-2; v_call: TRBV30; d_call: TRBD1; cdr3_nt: TGTGCCTGGAGTGTAGGAGGAGCAGGGGGCCCTAACTATGGCTACACCTTC; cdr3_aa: CAWSVGGAGGPNYGYTF
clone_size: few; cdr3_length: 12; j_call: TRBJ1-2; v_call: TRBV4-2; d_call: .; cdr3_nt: TGTGCCAGCAGCCATGACGCCTATGGCTACACCTTC; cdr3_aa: CASSHDAYGYTF
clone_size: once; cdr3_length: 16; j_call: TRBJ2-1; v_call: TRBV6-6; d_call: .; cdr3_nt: TGTGCCAGCAGGGACGGAGGGACGGGTTCTCGCAATGAGCAGTTCTTC; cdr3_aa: CASRDGGTGSRNEQFF
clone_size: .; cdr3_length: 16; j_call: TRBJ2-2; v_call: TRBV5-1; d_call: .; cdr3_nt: TGCGCCAGCAGCTTGGTGGGGAGCCAGAACACCGGGGAGCTGTTTTTT; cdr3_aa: CASSLVGSQNTGELFF
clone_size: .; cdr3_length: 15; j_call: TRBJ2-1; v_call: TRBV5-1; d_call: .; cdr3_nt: TGCGCCAGCAGCTACGGAGCGTTTGTAGGAAATGAGCAGTTCTTC; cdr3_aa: CASSYGAFVGNEQFF
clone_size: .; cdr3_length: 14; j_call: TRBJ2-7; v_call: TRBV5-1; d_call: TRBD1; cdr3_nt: TGCGCCAGCAGAGGGGGACAGTTGACCTACGAGCAGTACTTC; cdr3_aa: CASRGGQLTYEQYF
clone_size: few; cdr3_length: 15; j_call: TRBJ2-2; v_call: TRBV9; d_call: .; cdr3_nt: TGTGCCAGCAGCATTGGGTCCCTGAACACCGGGGAGCTGTTTTTT; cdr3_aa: CASSIGSLNTGELFF
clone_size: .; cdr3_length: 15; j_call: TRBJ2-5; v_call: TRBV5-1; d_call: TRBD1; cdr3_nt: TGCGCCAGCAGCTTGGGAATGGACAGGGGAGAGACCCAGTACTTC; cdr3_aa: CASSLGMDRGETQYF
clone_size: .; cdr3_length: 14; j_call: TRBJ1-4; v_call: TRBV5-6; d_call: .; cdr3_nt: TGTGCCAGCAGCTTAGACTTAATGGGTGAAAAACTGTTTTTT; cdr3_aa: CASSLDLMGEKLFF
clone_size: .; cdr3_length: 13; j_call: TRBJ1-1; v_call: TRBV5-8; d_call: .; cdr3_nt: TGTGCCAGCAGCTTGGGGTCAGGTACTGAAGCTTTCTTT; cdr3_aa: CASSLGSGTEAFF
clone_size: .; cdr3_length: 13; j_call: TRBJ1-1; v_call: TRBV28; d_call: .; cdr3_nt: TGTGCCAGCAGAACGACGGTAAACACTGAAGCTTTCTTT; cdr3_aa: CASRTTVNTEAFF
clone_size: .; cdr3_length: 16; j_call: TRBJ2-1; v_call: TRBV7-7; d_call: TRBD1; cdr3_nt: TGTGCCAGCAGCTTAGGGGGTAGGACAGGATACAATGAGCAGTTCTTC; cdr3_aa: CASSLGGRTGYNEQFF
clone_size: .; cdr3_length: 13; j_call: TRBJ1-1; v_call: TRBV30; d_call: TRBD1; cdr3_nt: TGTGCCTGGAGTGACCGGGACAGAAGGAATGCTTTCTTT; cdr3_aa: CAWSDRDRRNAFF
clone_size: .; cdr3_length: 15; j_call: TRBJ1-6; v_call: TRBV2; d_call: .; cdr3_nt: TGTGCCAGCAGTGAAGTAGACTCCTATAATTCACCCCTCCACTTT; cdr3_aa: CASSEVDSYNSPLHF
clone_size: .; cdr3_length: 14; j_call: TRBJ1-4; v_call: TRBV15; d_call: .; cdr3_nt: TGTGCCACCAGCAGAGATCGGATTGGCGAAAAACTGTTTTTT; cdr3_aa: CATSRDRIGEKLFF
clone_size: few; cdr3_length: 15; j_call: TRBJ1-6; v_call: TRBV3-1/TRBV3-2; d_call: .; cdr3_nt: TGTGCCAGCAGCCAAGATGGTGGAGGGAGTTCACCCCTCCACTTT; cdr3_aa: CASSQDGGGSSPLHF